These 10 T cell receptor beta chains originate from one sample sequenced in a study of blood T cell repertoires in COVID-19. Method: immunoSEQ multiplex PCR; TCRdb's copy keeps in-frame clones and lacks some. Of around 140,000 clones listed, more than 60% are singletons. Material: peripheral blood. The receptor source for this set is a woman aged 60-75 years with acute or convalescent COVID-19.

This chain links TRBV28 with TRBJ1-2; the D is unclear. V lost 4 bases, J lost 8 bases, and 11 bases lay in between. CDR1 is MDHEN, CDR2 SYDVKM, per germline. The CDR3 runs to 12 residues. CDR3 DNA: TGTGCCAGCAGTTCCCCGACTGTCGGCTACACCTTC. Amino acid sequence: CASSSPTVGYTF.

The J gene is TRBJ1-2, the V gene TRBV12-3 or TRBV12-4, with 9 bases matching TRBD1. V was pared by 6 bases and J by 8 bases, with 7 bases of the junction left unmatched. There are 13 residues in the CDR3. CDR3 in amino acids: CASSHRGREGYTF. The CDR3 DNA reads TGTGCCAGCAGCCACAGGGGGCGAGAAGGCTACACCTTC.

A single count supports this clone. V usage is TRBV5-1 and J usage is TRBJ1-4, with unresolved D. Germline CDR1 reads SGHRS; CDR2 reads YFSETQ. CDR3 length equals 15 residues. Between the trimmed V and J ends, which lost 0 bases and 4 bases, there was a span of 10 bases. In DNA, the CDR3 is TGCGCCAGCAGCTTGGGGGCAGCCCTTAATGAAAAACTGTTTTTT. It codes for CASSLGAALNEKLFF.

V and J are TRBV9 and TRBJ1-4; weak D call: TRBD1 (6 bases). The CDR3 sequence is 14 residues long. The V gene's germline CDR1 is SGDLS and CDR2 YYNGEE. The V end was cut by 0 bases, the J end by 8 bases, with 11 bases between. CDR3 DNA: TGTGCCAGCAGCGTAGACAGGGTGAGCGAAAAACTGTTTTTT. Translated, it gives CASSVDRVSEKLFF.

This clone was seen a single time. The CDR3 bases are TGCGCCAGCAGCTTGTGGGGGGGCTCCACTAATGAAAAACTGTTTTTT. Its protein product is CASSLWGGSTNEKLFF. The rearrangement joins TRBV5-1 to TRBJ1-4, with a tentative D call TRBD1 (6 bases). The CDR3 length is 16 residues. From germline, CDR1 is SGHRS and CDR2 YFSETQ. Trimming left V 1 base short and J 2 bases short, with 12 bases between.

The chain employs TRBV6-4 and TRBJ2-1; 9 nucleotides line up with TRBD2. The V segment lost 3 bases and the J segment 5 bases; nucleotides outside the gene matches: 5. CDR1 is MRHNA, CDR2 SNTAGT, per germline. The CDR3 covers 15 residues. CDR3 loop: CASSERTSANNEQFF. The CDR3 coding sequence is TGTGCCAGCAGTGAAAGGACTAGCGCGAACAATGAGCAGTTCTTC.

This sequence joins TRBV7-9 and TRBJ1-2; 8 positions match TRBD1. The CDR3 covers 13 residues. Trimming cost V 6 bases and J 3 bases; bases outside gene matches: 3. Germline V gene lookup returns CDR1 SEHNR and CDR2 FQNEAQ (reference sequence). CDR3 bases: TGTGCCAGCAGATCGACAGGGGACTATGGCTACACCTTC. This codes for CASRSTGDYGYTF.

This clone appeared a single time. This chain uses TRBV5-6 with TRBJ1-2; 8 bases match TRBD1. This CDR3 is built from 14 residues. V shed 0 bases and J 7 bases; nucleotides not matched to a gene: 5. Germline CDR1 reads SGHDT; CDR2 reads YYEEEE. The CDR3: CASSLVTGERGYTF. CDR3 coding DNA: TGTGCCAGCAGCTTGGTGACAGGGGAACGTGGCTACACCTTC. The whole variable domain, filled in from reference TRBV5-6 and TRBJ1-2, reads DAGVTQSPTHLIKTRGQQVTLRCSPKSGHDTVSWYQQALGQGPQFIFQYYEEEERQRGNFPDRFSGHQFPNYSSELNVNALLLGDSALYLCASSLVTGERGYTFGSGTRLTVV.

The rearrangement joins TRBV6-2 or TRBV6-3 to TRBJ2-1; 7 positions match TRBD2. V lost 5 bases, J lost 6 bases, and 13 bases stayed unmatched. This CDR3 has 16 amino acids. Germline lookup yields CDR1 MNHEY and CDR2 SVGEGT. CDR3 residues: CASSTPRTSDGNEQFF. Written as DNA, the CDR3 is TGTGCCAGCAGTACCCCGAGAACTAGCGACGGCAATGAGCAGTTCTTC.

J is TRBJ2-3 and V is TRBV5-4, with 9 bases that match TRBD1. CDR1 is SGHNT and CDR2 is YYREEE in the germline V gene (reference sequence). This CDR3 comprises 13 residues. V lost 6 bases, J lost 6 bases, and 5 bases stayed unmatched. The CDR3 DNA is TGTGCCAGCACCTTTGGGACAGGGGATACGCAGTATTTT. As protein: CASTFGTGDTQYF.